One sample yielded the 32 T cell receptor beta chains listed below, sequenced in a study of blood T cell repertoires in COVID-19. TCRdb's table, derived via immunoSEQ multiplex PCR, lists solely in-frame clones and lacks some. The sample lists 25,000 to 35,000 clones, about 83% seen once, with 25% in the top ten. The sequencing input was peripheral blood. These receptors all come from a man in his 70s with active COVID-19.

A few counts support this clone. The rearrangement uses TRBV28 and TRBJ1-2, with 9 bases aligning to TRBD1. The CDR3 is 17 amino acids. The V gene end was trimmed by 4 bases and the J gene end by 0 bases; junction bases not matched to a gene: 9. CDR1 and CDR2 from the germline V gene are MDHEN and SYDVKM. The CDR3 DNA follows: TGTGCCAGCAGTTCTCCGGGACAGGGAGGTCCTAACTATGGCTACACCTTC. This encodes CASSSPGQGGPNYGYTF.

V usage is TRBV5-1 and J usage is TRBJ2-6; D possibly corresponds to TRBD1 (5 bases). The CDR3 contains 19 residues. Deletions cut 5 bases from V and 0 bases from J, with 21 bases between. Per the germline V gene, CDR1 is SGHRS and CDR2 is YFSETQ. CDR3 bases: TGCGCCAGCAGGAAGGGTCCAGGGCAGCCTCGCTCTGGGGCCAACGTCCTGACTTTC. This sequence encodes CASRKGPGQPRSGANVLTF. Full variable domain (outside the CDR3, taken from reference TRBV5-1 and TRBJ2-6): KAGVTQTPRYLIKTRGQQVTLSCSPISGHRSVSWYQQTPGQGLQFLFEYFSETQRNKGNFPGRFSGRQFSNSRSEMNVSTLELGDSALYLCASRKGPGQPRSGANVLTFGAGSRLTVL.

The J gene is TRBJ1-2, the V gene TRBV10-3, with D possibly TRBD1 on 5 matching bases. CDR3 length: 14 amino acids. The V gene lost 5 bases and the J gene lost 0 bases, with 10 bases spanning the gap. Germline V lookup: CDR1 ENHRY, CDR2 SYGVKD. In DNA, the CDR3 is TGTGCCATCAGTCCCGGGGGGGCTAACTATGGCTACACCTTC. This encodes CAISPGGANYGYTF.

The chain couples TRBV7-8 to TRBJ2-7; a weak D match, TRBD1 (6 bases). This CDR3 has 13 amino acids. V lost 5 bases, J lost 5 bases, and 13 bases lay in between. Looked up from germline, CDR1 is SGHVS and CDR2 is FQNEAQ. The DNA for the CDR3 is TGTGCCAGCAGCCCGAACAGGGTCAACGAGCAGTACTTC. This gives the protein CASSPNRVNEQYF.

V is TRBV7-9 and J is TRBJ1-2, with D possibly matching TRBD1 (6 bases). This CDR3 is built from 12 residues. Germline V gene data show CDR1 as SEHNR and CDR2 as FQNEAQ (reference sequence). Trimming removed 3 bases at V and 8 bases at J, with 10 bases between. The CDR3 DNA reads TGTGCCAGCAGCTTCACAGGGAACGGCTACACCTTC. This encodes CASSFTGNGYTF.

This chain joins TRBV18 and TRBJ1-2, with 8 bases fitting TRBD1. Germline V gene data show CDR1 as KGHSH and CDR2 as LQKENI. The CDR3 is 16 residues long. V shed 0 bases, J shed 2 bases, and the junction held 5 bases outside the gene matches. In nucleotides, the CDR3 is TGTGCCAGCTCACCACCCGCTCAGGGGGCGAACTATGGCTACACCTTC. Translating gives CASSPPAQGANYGYTF.

V usage is TRBV28 and J usage is TRBJ1-1, with a possible D match to TRBD1 (5 bases). V lost 11 bases and J 0 bases, leaving 10 bases between the germline ends. This CDR3 has 12 residues. Germline V gene data show CDR1 as MDHEN and CDR2 as SYDVKM. In DNA form, the CDR3 reads TGTGCCGGGGGGAGCCTGAACACTGAAGCTTTCTTT. Translation gives CAGGSLNTEAFF.

The gene calls are TRBV4-1 and TRBJ2-7, with D perhaps TRBD2 (5 bases). The germline V gene has CDR1 MGHRA and CDR2 YSYEKL. The CDR3 is made up of 15 amino acids. V shed 1 base and J shed 1 base, with 11 bases lying between them. The chain's CDR3 is CASSQAAGVSYEQYF. The CDR3 DNA sequence: TGCGCCAGCAGCCAAGCGGCCGGGGTGTCCTACGAGCAGTACTTC.

This sequence joins TRBV5-1 and TRBJ1-2; 7 bases are a match to TRBD1. The CDR3 is 16 residues long. Unmatched junction bases numbered 12, after V lost 3 bases and J lost 4 bases. Germline V gene lookup returns CDR1 SGHRS and CDR2 YFSETQ. CDR3 in amino acids: CASSSGRLGGVYGYTF. In nucleotides, the CDR3 is TGCGCCAGCAGCTCGGGCCGTTTAGGGGGCGTCTATGGCTACACCTTC.

In its sample, this clone was seen once. The gene calls are TRBV15 and TRBJ2-4; D might be TRBD2 (6 bases). V was clipped by 0 bases and J by 15 bases, with 18 bases between them. Per germline, CDR1 LNHNV and CDR2 YYDKDF (reference sequence). The CDR3 is 14 residues long. CDR3 amino acids: CATSRDRLAPHWYF. The CDR3 nucleotides are TGTGCCACCAGCAGAGATCGTCTAGCGCCCCACTGGTACTTC.

The chain's CDR3 is CASSRVGLAGGYNEQFF. CDR3 in DNA: TGTGCCAGCAGCCGAGTGGGACTAGCGGGAGGGTACAATGAGCAGTTCTTC. This chain links TRBV28 with TRBJ2-1; 16 nucleotides line up with TRBD2. Per the germline V gene, CDR1 is MDHEN and CDR2 is SYDVKM. The CDR3 is 17 amino acids. V shed 6 bases, J shed 4 bases, and the junction held 6 bases outside the gene matches. Variable domain in full (rest from reference TRBV28 and TRBJ2-1): DVKVTQSSRYLVKRTGEKVFLECVQDMDHENMFWYRQDPGLGLRLIYFSYDVKMKEKGDIPEGYSVSREKKERFSLILESASTNQTSMYLCASSRVGLAGGYNEQFFGPGTRLTVL.

This chain connects TRBV7-9 to TRBJ2-3; TRBD2 might be the D (5 bases). Trimming pared 5 bases from V and 0 bases from J, leaving 15 bases between. The V gene's germline CDR1 is SEHNR and CDR2 FQNEAQ (reference sequence). This CDR3 spans 16 amino acids. This CDR3 is CASSPPGSYSTDTQYF. The CDR3 coding sequence is TGTGCCAGCAGCCCTCCGGGATCCTATAGCACAGATACGCAGTATTTT.

The chain links TRBV6-5 to TRBJ1-5; the D gene is possibly TRBD1 (5 bases). The CDR3 covers 13 residues. V was shortened by 6 bases and J by 2 bases, with 8 bases between the two germline ends. Germline CDR1 MNHEY, CDR2 SVGAGI. CDR3 amino acids: CASRRDGNQPQHF. The CDR3 region has the DNA TGTGCCAGCAGGCGGGACGGCAATCAGCCCCAGCATTTT.

V is TRBV30 and J is TRBJ2-7, with 10 bases aligning to TRBD1. The CDR3 runs 16 residues. V lost 3 bases to trimming and J lost 4 bases; unmatched junction nucleotides: 12. CDR1 is GTSNPN, CDR2 SVGIG, per germline (reference sequence). This chain's CDR3 is CAWSPTGGWVRYEQYF. The CDR3 nucleotides are TGTGCCTGGAGCCCGACAGGGGGCTGGGTACGGTACGAGCAGTACTTC.

This chain links TRBV5-4 with TRBJ2-1, with 12 positions matching TRBD2. V lost 4 bases, J lost 6 bases, and 17 bases stayed unmatched. The CDR3 spans 19 residues. Germline CDR1 reads SGHNT; CDR2 reads YYREEE (reference sequence). DNA for the CDR3: TGTGCCAGCAGCCTTCTGACTAGCGGGAGCTATCCTTTTTTCAATGAGCAGTTCTTC. It is translated as CASSLLTSGSYPFFNEQFF.

CDR3 protein: CASSFRVRNTEAFF. CDR3 DNA sequence: TGTGCCAGCAGTTTTAGAGTTAGGAACACTGAAGCTTTCTTT. The V gene is TRBV27, the J gene TRBJ1-1; D unresolved. V lost 3 bases and J 1 base, leaving 9 bases between the germline ends. The CDR3 runs 14 residues. Per the germline V gene, CDR1 is MNHEY and CDR2 is SMNVEV (reference sequence).

V and J are TRBV28 and TRBJ2-7; 7 bases align to TRBD1. Germline-derived CDR1 and CDR2 are MDHEN and SYDVKM. This CDR3 region has 15 residues. Trimming cost V 4 bases and J 0 bases; bases outside gene matches: 6. CDR3 DNA sequence: TGTGCCAGCAGTTGGGACAGCAGAAGCTCCTACGAGCAGTACTTC. Translated, it gives CASSWDSRSSYEQYF.

The chain links TRBV5-6 to TRBJ2-7; 11 positions match TRBD2. Unmatched junction bases numbered 2, after V lost 3 bases and J lost 3 bases. CDR1 is SGHDT and CDR2 is YYEEEE in the germline V gene. The CDR3 covers 14 residues. The CDR3: CASSSGLAGYEQYF. The DNA for the CDR3 is TGTGCCAGCAGCTCAGGACTAGCGGGCTACGAGCAGTACTTC.

This chain joins TRBV6-1 and TRBJ2-7; possibly TRBD2 for D (5 bases). Trimming took off 0 bases at V and 7 bases at J, with 16 bases between the two ends. This CDR3 contains 15 residues. Germline V lookup: CDR1 MNHNS, CDR2 SASEGT. The CDR3 nucleotides are TGTGCCAGCAGTGAAGCCTTTCTGACTACGGGGGAGCAGTACTTC. Its translation is CASSEAFLTTGEQYF.

The chain recombines TRBV28 with TRBJ2-5; D is possibly TRBD1 (6 bases). This CDR3 comprises 12 residues. Per germline, CDR1 MDHEN and CDR2 SYDVKM. The V end was cut by 7 bases, the J end by 11 bases, with 17 bases between. CDR3 in DNA: TGTGCCAGCACCTCATTGGGGACATTTCAGTACTTC. Its protein is CASTSLGTFQYF.

This clone came up once. The chain combines TRBV10-3 with TRBJ2-1; TRBD1 might be the D (5 bases). The V gene lost 6 bases and the J gene lost 2 bases, with 14 bases spanning the gap. The CDR3 extends over 15 amino acids. CDR1 is ENHRY and CDR2 is SYGVKD in the germline V gene. The CDR3 region has the DNA TGTGCCATCAGACCCACAGGAAACGCCTACAATGAGCAGTTCTTC. This sequence encodes CAIRPTGNAYNEQFF.

The CDR3 sequence is CASSINRWRPGANVLTF. The CDR3 DNA reads TGTGCCAGCAGTATAAATAGGTGGAGACCTGGGGCCAACGTCCTGACTTTC. V usage is TRBV28 and J usage is TRBJ2-6; D is ambiguous. V was clipped by 5 bases and J by 2 bases, with 16 bases between them. This CDR3 is built from 17 residues. CDR1 and CDR2 from the germline V gene are MDHEN and SYDVKM.

The chain links TRBV5-1 to TRBJ2-1; D not resolved. Deletions cut 1 base from V and 9 bases from J, with 8 bases between. The germline V gene has CDR1 SGHRS and CDR2 YFSETQ. This CDR3 has 12 residues. DNA for the CDR3: TGCGCCAGCAGCTTGTATCGTATTGAGCAGTTCTTC. Translation gives CASSLYRIEQFF.

V and J are TRBV11-2 and TRBJ2-5; D remains unclear. The CDR3 is 14 amino acids. Trimming stripped 4 bases from V and 1 base from J, with 10 bases between. CDR1 is SGHAT and CDR2 is FQNNGV in the germline V gene. CDR3 sequence: CASSSLSPQETQYF. The CDR3 DNA reads TGTGCCAGCAGCTCCTTATCCCCCCAAGAGACCCAGTACTTC.

The V call is TRBV4-1, the J call TRBJ2-7; TRBD2 aligns across 9 bases. The germline CDR1 and CDR2 sequences are MGHRA and YSYEKL. V was pared by 5 bases and J by 3 bases, with 8 bases of the junction left unmatched. The CDR3 totals 15 residues. The CDR3 here is CASSGSAGGSYEQYF. In DNA, the CDR3 is TGCGCCAGCAGCGGGTCGGCGGGGGGGAGCTACGAGCAGTACTTC.

The genes are TRBV6-1 and TRBJ1-5; TRBD1 matches 9 bases. V was pared by 1 base and J by 3 bases, with 1 base of the junction left unmatched. The CDR3 is 15 amino acids. The V gene's germline CDR1 is MNHNS and CDR2 SASEGT. This chain's CDR3 is CASSEGDRVNQPQHF. The CDR3 DNA reads as TGTGCCAGCAGTGAAGGGGACAGGGTCAATCAGCCCCAGCATTTT.

J is TRBJ2-7 and V is TRBV7-8, with 8 bases matching TRBD2. Germline CDR1 SGHVS, CDR2 FQNEAQ. The CDR3 totals 16 residues. The V and J ends lost 5 bases and 2 bases, in that order; junction bases with no gene match: 11. CDR3 protein: CASSVGIAGKAYEQYF. CDR3 DNA: TGTGCCAGCAGCGTAGGGATAGCGGGGAAGGCCTACGAGCAGTACTTC. The full variable domain, in which reference TRBV7-8 and TRBJ2-7 provide the parts outside the CDR3, is GAGVSQSPRYKVAKRGQDVALRCDPISGHVSLFWYQQALGQGPEFLTYFQNEAQLDKSGLPSDRFFAERPEGSVSTLKIQRTQQEDSAVYLCASSVGIAGKAYEQYFGPGTRLTVT.

The rearrangement uses TRBV5-6 and TRBJ2-1, with TRBD2 matching over 14 bases. This CDR3 is 19 amino acids long. V lost 6 bases and J lost 0; bases outside the gene matches: 11. Germline assignment: CDR1 SGHDT and CDR2 YYEEEE. The CDR3 coding sequence is TGTGCCAGCACCCCCCGGACTAGCGGGAGGTTGAGCTCCTACAATGAGCAGTTCTTC. Amino acids: CASTPRTSGRLSSYNEQFF.

The V call is TRBV29-1, the J call TRBJ1-1; D might be TRBD1 (5 bases). The CDR3 is 12 amino acids. V lost 7 bases and J 4 bases, leaving 13 bases between the germline ends. The germline gives CDR1 SQVTM, CDR2 ANQGSEA. The CDR3 region has the DNA TGCAGCGCAGCAGGGAGGGGCACTGAAGCTTTCTTT. The encoded protein is CSAAGRGTEAFF.

V and J are TRBV7-9 and TRBJ2-3; 8 nucleotides match TRBD2. V was pared by 7 bases and J by 0 bases, with 12 bases of the junction left unmatched. The germline gives CDR1 SEHNR, CDR2 FQNEAQ (reference sequence). This CDR3 comprises 17 residues. CDR3 DNA: TGTGCCAGCAATGCGGGGGGACCCACCTTTAGCACAGATACGCAGTATTTT. This gives the protein CASNAGGPTFSTDTQYF.

The genes are TRBV7-9 and TRBJ1-1; TRBD1 agrees at 7 bases. V dropped 2 bases and J dropped 1; count of bases not matched to a gene: 4. This CDR3 spans 15 amino acids. The germline V gene encodes CDR1 SEHNR and CDR2 FQNEAQ (reference sequence). The CDR3, as DNA: TGTGCCAGCAGCTTATACGGGACAGCGAACACTGAAGCTTTCTTT. Translated, it gives CASSLYGTANTEAFF.

The V gene is TRBV19, the J gene TRBJ1-1, with D perhaps TRBD1 (5 bases). V shed 8 bases and J shed 1 base, with 11 bases lying between them. This CDR3 contains 13 residues. In germline, CDR1 is LNHDA, CDR2 SQIVND (reference sequence). In nucleotides, the CDR3 is TGTGCCAGTGGGGCAACCACGAACACTGAAGCTTTCTTT. It yields the protein CASGATTNTEAFF. Based on the CDR3 plus reference TRBV19 and TRBJ1-1, the full variable domain is DGGITQSPKYLFRKEGQNVTLSCEQNLNHDAMYWYRQDPGQGLRLIYYSQIVNDFQKGDIAEGYSVSREKKESFPLTVTSAQKNPTAFYLCASGATTNTEAFFGQGTRLTVV.